This record concerns one TCR beta chain sequence. Its antigen is not known. Since all of the isolated RNA was reverse transcribed, expressed TCRB transcripts were what got sequenced. About 3.57 million reads were obtained on average from naive, central memory and regulatory T cell samples. The method was immunoSEQ multiplex PCR; TCRdb's version includes in-frame clones alone and lacks a portion of them. The table has 100,000 to 150,000 clones, 17% seen once. The data were obtained in a study of beta chain features in type 1 diabetes. Study-wide points: Among patients with Type 1 diabetes, TCRB CDR3s were moderately but significantly shorter in every one of the four CD4+ subsets.

Germline assignment: CDR1 SGHTA and CDR2 FQGNSA. The V gene end was trimmed by 5 bases and the J gene end by 3 bases; junction bases not matched to a gene: 10. This CDR3 contains 16 residues. The sample consisted of central memory CD4+ T cells from blood. This TCR derives from a man aged 18 to 35 with type 1 diabetes. This chain links TRBV7-2 with TRBJ2-3; 8 bases map to TRBD2. This CDR3 is CASSTHSGSGTDTQYF. The CDR3, as DNA: TGTGCCAGCAGCACTCACAGCGGGAGCGGGACAGATACGCAGTATTTT.